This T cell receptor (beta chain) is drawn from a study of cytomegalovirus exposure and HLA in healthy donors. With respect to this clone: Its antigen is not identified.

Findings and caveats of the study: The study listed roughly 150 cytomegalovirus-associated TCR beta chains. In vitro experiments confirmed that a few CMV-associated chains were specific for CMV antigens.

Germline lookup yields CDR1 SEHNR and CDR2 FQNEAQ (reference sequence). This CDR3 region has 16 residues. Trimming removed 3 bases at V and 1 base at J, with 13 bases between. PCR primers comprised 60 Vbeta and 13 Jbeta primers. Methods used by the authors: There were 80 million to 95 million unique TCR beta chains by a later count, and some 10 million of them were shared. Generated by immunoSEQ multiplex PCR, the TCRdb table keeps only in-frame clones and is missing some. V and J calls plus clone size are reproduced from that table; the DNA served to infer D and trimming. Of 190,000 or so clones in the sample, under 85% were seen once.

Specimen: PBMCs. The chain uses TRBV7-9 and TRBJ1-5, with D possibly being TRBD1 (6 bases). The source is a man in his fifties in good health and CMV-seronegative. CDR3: CASSLGGQGSNQPQHF. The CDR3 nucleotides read TGTGCCAGCAGCTTGGGGGGGCAGGGAAGCAATCAGCCCCAGCATTTT.